This T cell receptor beta chain was sequenced during a study of shared clonotypes between healthy human individuals. Per germline, CDR1 LNHNV and CDR2 YYDKDF (reference sequence). V lost 1 base, J lost 11 bases, and 8 bases lay in between. CDR3 length: 11 residues. This table comes from immunoSEQ multiplex PCR, and its TCRdb copy is limited to in-frame clones, with some not included. The sample contains about 1.1 million clones, approximately 80% of which appear only once. Study observations and caveats: Blood alone was sampled, and tissue repertoires likely differ.

As regards this clone: Its antigen is unknown.

The sequencing sample was made of memory CD4+ T cells from PBMCs. Subset indicated: CD45RA-negative fraction. The chain is built from TRBV15 and TRBJ1-1; D uncertain. The clonotype comes from a man between 18 and 29 years old in good health. Some clones in this sample may be carry-over from other donors' samples. The CDR3 region is CATSRGSAAFF. The CDR3 DNA follows: TGTGCCACCAGCAGAGGCTCGGCGGCTTTCTTT.